This is a list of T cell receptor beta chains from one sample in a study of molecular identifiers for immune sequencing clone quantification. MiXCR, run by TCRdb on the PCR reads, gives a single entry per CDR3 protein. The table has fewer than 75,000 distinct CDR3 sequences, about a sixth seen once. The sequenced material came from naive CD8+ T cells from blood, with Jurkat cell RNA spiked in. The receptors come from a human donor in good health. Some libraries in this study had Jurkat cell RNA spiked in. CDR3s include the opening cysteine and the closing phenylalanine or tryptophan. The D gene is left open where the match is weak. Clone size is given for some rows only: seen once, a few or many times, or a class if the clone is expanded.

D gene	clone size	J gene	V gene	CDR3 protein	CDR3 DNA
.	.	TRBJ2-7	TRBV5-6	CASSLERNSYEQYF	TGTGCCAGCAGCTTGGAACGGAACTCCTACGAGCAGTACTTC
TRBD1	.	TRBJ2-2	TRBV12-3/TRBV12-4	CASSPGRTGRTGELFF	TGTGCCAGCAGCCCAGGGAGGACAGGGAGAACCGGGGAGCTGTTTTTT
.	many	TRBJ1-1	TRBV27	CASSGTKTEAFF	TGTGCCAGCAGTGGGACGAAGACTGAAGCTTTCTTT
TRBD2	many	TRBJ2-3	TRBV4-3	CASSQDRGRVDTQYF	TGCGCCAGCAGCCAAGATCGCGGGAGGGTGGATACGCAGTATTTT
TRBD1	.	TRBJ1-2	TRBV20-1	CSARVAETGATYGYTF	TGCAGTGCTAGAGTAGCGGAGACAGGGGCCACCTATGGCTACACCTTC
TRBD1	many	TRBJ2-5	TRBV28	CASSLWGQGLSWETQYF	TGTGCCAGCAGTTTATGGGGACAGGGGCTTTCCTGGGAGACCCAGTACTTC
TRBD1	many	TRBJ2-1	TRBV24-1	CATSDPDRVPYNEQFF	TGTGCCACCAGTGATCCGGACAGGGTGCCCTACAATGAGCAGTTCTTC
.	few	TRBJ1-1	TRBV2	CASSPTVYMNTEAFF	TGTGCCAGCAGTCCGACAGTTTACATGAACACTGAAGCTTTCTTT
TRBD2	once	TRBJ2-1	TRBV24-1	CATSDAGGTYLAPYNEQFF	TGTGCCACCAGTGATGCGGGGGGAACCTACTTAGCCCCCTATAATGAGCAGTTCTTC
TRBD2	many	TRBJ2-7	TRBV11-2	CASSLEGLAVYVQYF	TGTGCCAGCAGCTTAGAGGGACTAGCGGTCTACGTGCAGTACTTC
.	many	TRBJ1-1	TRBV7-9	CASSIAMNTEAFF	TGTGCCAGCAGCATCGCCATGAACACTGAAGCTTTCTTT
TRBD2	many	TRBJ2-2	TRBV11-2	CASSLGVSGSTAGELFF	TGTGCCAGCAGCTTAGGTGTTAGCGGGAGTACGGCCGGGGAGCTGTTTTTT
TRBD2	many	TRBJ2-1	TRBV5-1	CASSLGLAGNNEQFF	TGCGCCAGCAGCTTGGGGCTAGCGGGGAACAATGAGCAGTTCTTC
.	few	TRBJ2-1	TRBV21-1	CASSKADPQGPNEQFF	TGTGCCAGCAGCAAAGCGGACCCCCAGGGGCCCAATGAGCAGTTCTTC
TRBD2	many	TRBJ2-5	TRBV7-9	CASSPPASGSETQYF	TGTGCCAGCAGCCCCCCGGCTAGCGGGAGTGAGACCCAGTACTTC
TRBD2	few	TRBJ2-5	TRBV11-2	CASSLGLAGVGETQYF	TGTGCCAGCAGCTTGGGACTAGCGGGAGTAGGAGAGACCCAGTACTTC
.	many	TRBJ2-7	TRBV6-1	CASSWEYPWGEQYF	TGTGCCAGCAGCTGGGAATACCCGTGGGGCGAGCAGTACTTC
.	many	TRBJ2-5	TRBV7-9	CASSLDPTSWETQYF	TGTGCCAGCAGCTTAGATCCTACCTCCTGGGAGACCCAGTACTTC
.	many	TRBJ2-1	TRBV28	CASSFDRNEQFF	TGTGCCAGCAGTTTTGATAGAAATGAGCAGTTCTTC
.	few	TRBJ2-1	TRBV7-7	CASSLELHRLPPPNERFF	TGTGCTAGCAGCTTAGAATTGCATCGCCTACCCCCCCCCAATGAGCGGTTCTTC
.	many	TRBJ1-3	TRBV29-1	CSVEAWGQAGNTIYF	TGCAGCGTTGAAGCATGGGGTCAAGCTGGAAACACCATATATTTT
TRBD2	many	TRBJ2-7	TRBV6-2/TRBV6-3	CASSYVEREPIEQYF	TGTGCCAGCAGTTATGTAGAGCGGGAGCCCATCGAGCAGTACTTC
TRBD2	few	TRBJ2-7	TRBV6-2/TRBV6-3	CASSTPGLAGGPTYEQYF	TGTGCCAGCAGTACACCGGGACTAGCGGGAGGCCCTACCTACGAGCAGTACTTC
.	many	TRBJ2-5	TRBV29-1	CSVEDRGNAAETQYF	TGCAGCGTTGAAGATCGGGGGAACGCCGCAGAGACCCAGTACTTC
.	few	TRBJ2-3	TRBV7-3	CASSLDGSTDTQYF	TGTGCCAGCAGCTTAGACGGGAGCACAGATACGCAGTATTTT
.	few	TRBJ2-7	TRBV11-2	CASSLGPSSAYEQYF	TGTGCCAGCAGCTTAGGCCCATCCTCCGCCTACGAGCAGTACTTC
TRBD2	few	TRBJ2-1	TRBV7-6	CASSLGTSGSHNEQFF	TGTGCCAGCAGCTTAGGTACTAGCGGGAGCCACAATGAGCAGTTCTTC
.	many	TRBJ2-7	TRBV20-1	CSAREQRTYEQYF	TGCAGTGCTAGAGAGCAGCGAACCTACGAGCAGTACTTC
.	many	TRBJ1-5	TRBV7-9	CASSSGTGLSQPQHF	TGTGCCAGCAGCTCCGGCACGGGGTTAAGTCAGCCCCAGCATTTT
.	few	TRBJ1-2	TRBV27	CASSLGRTDCGYTF	TGTGCCAGCAGTTTAGGTCGGACAGACTGTGGCTACACCTTC